Reported below is one T cell receptor (beta chain). This sample was included in a study of cytomegalovirus exposure and HLA in healthy donors. The PCR ran on 60 Vbeta and 13 Jbeta primers. Repertoires were generated with immunoSEQ multiplex PCR, while TCRdb's copy carries only in-frame clones and drops some. Its table lists some 75,000 clones. The CDR3 is made up of 15 amino acids. After removal of 3 bases from V and 2 bases from J, the junction contained 7 bases not matched to a gene. Germline loops: CDR1 SGDLS, CDR2 YYNGEE. Specimen: PBMCs. The genes are TRBV9 and TRBJ2-7; the match to TRBD2 covers 8 bases. The receptor was isolated from a boy younger than 18 in good health and CMV-seronegative. CDR3 in amino acids: CASSAGGRLAYEQYF. In DNA, the CDR3 is TGTGCCAGCAGCGCGGGAGGGCGACTCGCCTACGAGCAGTACTTC. The variable domain in full, with the rest retrieved from reference TRBV9 and TRBJ2-7, is DSGVTQTPKHLITATGQRVTLRCSPRSGDLSVYWYQQSLDQGLQFLIQYYNGEERAKGNILERFSAQQFPDLHSELNLSSLELGDSALYFCASSAGGRLAYEQYFGPGTRLTVT.